Following are 9 T cell receptor beta chains from one sample sequenced in a study of beta chain features in type 1 diabetes. Whole-study findings and limits: There was a moderate but significant shortening of TCRB CDR3s in all four CD4+ subsets of Type 1 diabetes patients.

Of the isolated RNA, all was reverse transcribed, and so the sequenced material was expressed TCRB transcripts. TCRdb keeps only in-frame clones here, not all; method: immunoSEQ multiplex PCR. Of under 850,000 clones listed, around 15% are singletons. Their antigens remain unidentified. The sequenced material came from naive CD4+ T cells from blood. Receptor source: a man between 18 and 35 years old with type 1 diabetes.

In this sample, this clone turned up a few times. The J gene is TRBJ2-2, the V gene TRBV6-6; 11 nucleotides agree with TRBD1. There are 15 residues in the CDR3. The junction had 6 bases not matched to a gene; V was cut back by 5 bases and J by 7 bases. Germline loops: CDR1 MNHNY, CDR2 SVGAGI (reference sequence). CDR3: CASSQDRGLRGELFF. In nucleotides, the CDR3 is TGTGCCAGCAGTCAGGACAGGGGGCTGCGCGGGGAGCTGTTTTTT.

Only a few counts were recorded for this clone. This rearrangement joins TRBV6-1 to TRBJ1-1, with a weak D call TRBD1 (5 bases). The CDR3 runs to 13 residues. Trimming took off 10 bases at V and 1 base at J, with 13 bases between the two ends. Germline V gene data show CDR1 as MNHNS and CDR2 as SASEGT. The CDR3 protein is CAIQGQPNTEAFF. CDR3 in DNA: TGTGCCATCCAAGGACAACCGAACACTGAAGCTTTCTTT.

The DNA of the CDR3 is TGTGCCAGCTCACCCGGACGGGTCGGACAGCCCCAGCATTTT. Protein sequence: CASSPGRVGQPQHF. The chain joins TRBV18 to TRBJ1-5; D not resolved. The CDR3 length is 14 residues. V lost 3 bases and J lost 7, with 13 bases in between. Germline V CDR1 and CDR2: KGHSH, LQKENI.

This clone came up a few times. The gene calls are TRBV18 and TRBJ1-1; a possible D gene is TRBD1 (6 bases). V dropped 0 bases and J dropped 0 bases, with 11 bases sitting between them. CDR3 length: 16 amino acids. Looked up from germline, CDR1 is KGHSH and CDR2 is LQKENI. Here the CDR3 DNA reads TGTGCCAGCTCACCACCGGGACACATGATGAACACTGAAGCTTTCTTT. It codes for CASSPPGHMMNTEAFF.

This clone was observed a single time. This chain uses TRBV5-1 with TRBJ1-5, with D perhaps matching TRBD1 (5 bases). V lost 4 bases and J lost 4, with 12 bases in between. This CDR3 is 14 amino acids long. CDR1 is SGHRS and CDR2 is YFSETQ in the germline V gene. This CDR3 reads CASSQGGENQPQHF. The CDR3 DNA is TGCGCCAGCAGCCAGGGTGGGGAAAATCAGCCCCAGCATTTT.

The chain carries TRBV11-3 and TRBJ2-5; D call uncertain. Per germline, CDR1 SGHNT and CDR2 YENEEA. Between the trimmed V and J ends, which lost 0 bases and 4 bases, there was a span of 9 bases. This CDR3 region has 14 residues. The CDR3 region has the DNA TGTGCCAGCAGCTTAGAAGGGTCAGTAGAGACCCAGTACTTC. Translated: CASSLEGSVETQYF.

Only a few counts were recorded for this clone. V usage is TRBV7-9 and J usage is TRBJ1-1; D unresolved. This CDR3 spans 12 amino acids. The germline V gene has CDR1 SEHNR and CDR2 FQNEAQ (reference sequence). The V gene lost 2 bases and the J gene lost 8 bases, with 9 bases spanning the gap. CDR3 DNA sequence: TGTGCCAGCAGCTTAAAGGAAACCGAAGCTTTCTTT. It encodes CASSLKETEAFF.

In this sample, this clone turned up a few times. The chain recombines TRBV27 with TRBJ2-5; tentatively, D is TRBD2 (5 bases). CDR3 size: 15 residues. The V gene's germline CDR1 is MNHEY and CDR2 SMNVEV (reference sequence). V lost 4 bases, J lost 5 bases, and 17 bases lay in between. Written as DNA, the CDR3 is TGTGCCAGCAGTTCAAACCGGGGTCCGAGGGAGACCCAGTACTTC. As protein: CASSSNRGPRETQYF.

Note on this clone: This sample includes further DNA sequences coding for the same CDR3. J is TRBJ1-5 and V is TRBV6-6; D ambiguous. The CDR3 extends over 12 amino acids. The V and J ends lost 2 bases and 4 bases respectively, with 3 bases between them. CDR1 and CDR2 from the germline V gene are MNHNY and SVGAGI (reference sequence). The CDR3 loop reads CASSYGNQPQHF. The CDR3 DNA is TGTGCCAGCAGTTACGGAAATCAGCCCCAGCATTTT.